This is a list of T cell receptor beta chains from one sample in a study of T cell repertoires in cytomegalovirus infection. From the reads, TCRdb called clonotypes with MiXCR, one entry per CDR3 protein. The table records hundreds of thousands of distinct CDR3 sequences, roughly 24% of them present only once. Sample: CD8+ T cells from PBMCs. These receptors were obtained from a human donor in good health (CMV status not recorded). Some clones in this sample may be carry-over from other donors' samples. Each CDR3 is given with its conserved first and last residue. D genes are given only for firm matches. The listing skips clone size in some rows; elsewhere it reads once, few, many or a size class.

j_call: TRBJ2-1
v_call: TRBV7-1
clone_size: .
d_call: TRBD2
cdr3_aa: CASSPAPGTSGGYNEQFF
cdr3_nt: TGTGCCAGCAGCCCTGCCCCAGGGACTAGCGGGGGCTACAATGAGCAGTTCTTC

j_call: TRBJ1-1
v_call: TRBV19
clone_size: few
d_call: .
cdr3_aa: CASIPRDATEAFF
cdr3_nt: TGTGCCAGTATTCCCCGGGACGCCACTGAAGCTTTCTTT

j_call: TRBJ2-7
v_call: TRBV6-1
clone_size: many
d_call: .
cdr3_aa: CASSLQNLPAYEQYF
cdr3_nt: TGTGCCAGCAGTCTACAGAACCTGCCTGCCTACGAGCAGTACTTC

j_call: TRBJ1-1
v_call: TRBV5-1
clone_size: .
d_call: .
cdr3_aa: CASRRGTQGNTEAFF
cdr3_nt: TGCGCCAGCAGACGGGGCACCCAAGGGAACACTGAAGCTTTCTTT

j_call: TRBJ2-7
v_call: TRBV12-3/TRBV12-4
clone_size: many
d_call: .
cdr3_aa: CASSSSWDEQYF
cdr3_nt: TGTGCCAGCAGTTCCTCTTGGGACGAGCAGTACTTC

j_call: TRBJ2-3
v_call: TRBV29-1
clone_size: .
d_call: TRBD2
cdr3_aa: CSVARYGLADITDTQYF
cdr3_nt: TGCAGCGTTGCGAGGTATGGGCTAGCGGATATCACAGATACGCAGTATTTT

j_call: TRBJ1-2
v_call: TRBV10-3
clone_size: .
d_call: .
cdr3_aa: CAISVGGSNGYTF
cdr3_nt: TGTGCCATCAGTGTTGGGGGGAGCAATGGCTACACCTTC

j_call: TRBJ2-1
v_call: TRBV5-5
clone_size: .
d_call: .
cdr3_aa: CASSSVGGRNEQFF
cdr3_nt: TGTGCCAGCAGCTCAGTAGGGGGTAGGAATGAGCAGTTCTTC

j_call: TRBJ2-2
v_call: TRBV7-9
clone_size: few
d_call: TRBD1
cdr3_aa: CASSPTGVDTGELFF
cdr3_nt: TGTGCCAGCAGCCCGACAGGGGTCGACACCGGGGAGCTGTTTTTT

j_call: TRBJ2-7
v_call: TRBV7-9
clone_size: .
d_call: .
cdr3_aa: CASEPQRYEQYF
cdr3_nt: TGTGCCAGCGAACCACAGCGCTACGAGCAGTACTTC

j_call: TRBJ2-2
v_call: TRBV5-4
clone_size: .
d_call: TRBD1
cdr3_aa: CASSGGQGNTGELFF
cdr3_nt: TGTGCCAGCAGCGGGGGACAGGGGAACACCGGGGAGCTGTTTTTT

j_call: TRBJ2-7
v_call: TRBV29-1
clone_size: .
d_call: TRBD2
cdr3_aa: CSVGAGGSYEQYF
cdr3_nt: TGCAGCGTGGGCGCGGGGGGGTCCTACGAGCAGTACTTC

j_call: TRBJ2-1
v_call: TRBV27
clone_size: few
d_call: TRBD1
cdr3_aa: CASSLFRGPRNEQFF
cdr3_nt: TGTGCCAGCAGTTTATTCAGGGGGCCAAGGAATGAGCAGTTCTTC

j_call: TRBJ2-6
v_call: TRBV5-4
clone_size: few
d_call: TRBD2
cdr3_aa: CASSLAGGGANVLTF
cdr3_nt: TGTGCCAGCAGCTTGGCCGGGGGGGGGGCCAACGTCCTGACTTTC

j_call: TRBJ2-5
v_call: TRBV29-1
clone_size: .
d_call: TRBD1
cdr3_aa: CSVFPGQGLKTQYF
cdr3_nt: TGCAGCGTTTTCCCGGGACAGGGCTTGAAGACCCAGTACTTC

j_call: TRBJ2-5
v_call: TRBV5-1
clone_size: .
d_call: .
cdr3_aa: CASTPGDRAQYF
cdr3_nt: TGCGCCAGCACCCCGGGAGACAGGGCCCAGTACTTC

j_call: TRBJ2-1
v_call: TRBV6-5
clone_size: .
d_call: .
cdr3_aa: CASRGGANEQFF
cdr3_nt: TGTGCCAGCAGGGGCGGTGCGAATGAGCAGTTCTTC

j_call: TRBJ1-1
v_call: TRBV12-5
clone_size: once
d_call: .
cdr3_aa: CASGFVAGVNTEAFF
cdr3_nt: TGTGCTAGTGGTTTTGTAGCGGGGGTGAACACTGAAGCTTTCTTT

j_call: TRBJ2-5
v_call: TRBV6-8
clone_size: .
d_call: TRBD2
cdr3_aa: CASGRTSGATQYF
cdr3_nt: TGTGCCAGCGGGAGGACTAGCGGGGCGACCCAGTACTTC

j_call: TRBJ2-3
v_call: TRBV7-2
clone_size: many
d_call: .
cdr3_aa: CASSLLASDTQYF
cdr3_nt: TGTGCCAGCAGCTTATTGGCCTCAGATACGCAGTATTTT

j_call: TRBJ2-1
v_call: TRBV29-1
clone_size: .
d_call: TRBD1
cdr3_aa: CSVEEVGTAPDEQFF
cdr3_nt: TGCAGCGTTGAAGAGGTAGGGACAGCTCCGGATGAGCAGTTCTTC

j_call: TRBJ2-2
v_call: TRBV4-3
clone_size: few
d_call: .
cdr3_aa: CASSQGGGAGGELFF
cdr3_nt: TGCGCCAGCAGCCAAGGAGGCGGGGCAGGGGGGGAGCTGTTTTTT

j_call: TRBJ1-1
v_call: TRBV6-2/TRBV6-3
clone_size: few
d_call: .
cdr3_aa: CASSYSGVLTTWNTEAFF
cdr3_nt: TGTGCCAGCAGTTACTCCGGGGTACTAACAACTTGGAACACTGAAGCTTTCTTT

j_call: TRBJ2-3
v_call: TRBV7-2
clone_size: many
d_call: .
cdr3_aa: CASSPLGGESSTDTQYF
cdr3_nt: TGTGCCAGCAGCCCGCTTGGAGGGGAGTCTAGCACAGATACGCAGTATTTT

j_call: TRBJ2-1
v_call: TRBV7-3
clone_size: .
d_call: .
cdr3_aa: CASSLEVGHRYNEQFF
cdr3_nt: TGTGCCAGCAGCTTGGAGGTGGGACACCGTTACAATGAGCAGTTCTTC

j_call: TRBJ2-7
v_call: TRBV7-8
clone_size: many
d_call: .
cdr3_aa: CASSLVSGGQVSYEQYF
cdr3_nt: TGTGCCAGCAGCTTAGTGTCCGGGGGGCAGGTGTCCTACGAGCAGTACTTC

j_call: TRBJ1-1
v_call: TRBV9
clone_size: .
d_call: .
cdr3_aa: CAGLGTEAFF
cdr3_nt: TGTGCAGGGTTGGGCACTGAAGCTTTCTTT

j_call: TRBJ2-2
v_call: TRBV2
clone_size: .
d_call: TRBD2
cdr3_aa: CASSPASGGRTGELFF
cdr3_nt: TGTGCCAGCAGCCCGGCAAGCGGGGGGCGCACCGGGGAGCTGTTTTTT

j_call: TRBJ1-1
v_call: TRBV6-1
clone_size: .
d_call: .
cdr3_aa: CASSEAVWLNTEAFF
cdr3_nt: TGTGCCAGCAGTGAAGCAGTATGGCTGAACACTGAAGCTTTCTTT

j_call: TRBJ2-3
v_call: TRBV6-8
clone_size: .
d_call: TRBD2
cdr3_aa: CASSLAGGRNTQYF
cdr3_nt: TGTGCCAGCAGTTTAGCGGGGGGGCGGAATACGCAGTATTTT

j_call: TRBJ2-1
v_call: TRBV6-5
clone_size: few
d_call: TRBD2
cdr3_aa: CASSPGLAGANNEQFF
cdr3_nt: TGTGCCAGCAGTCCCGGGTTAGCGGGGGCCAACAATGAGCAGTTCTTC

j_call: TRBJ2-1
v_call: TRBV7-8
clone_size: .
d_call: TRBD2
cdr3_aa: CASSVTGLVRRNEQFF
cdr3_nt: TGTGCCAGCAGCGTTACGGGACTAGTCCGCCGGAATGAGCAGTTCTTC

j_call: TRBJ2-7
v_call: TRBV7-6
clone_size: many
d_call: TRBD1
cdr3_aa: CASSFSSGQTYEQYF
cdr3_nt: TGTGCCAGCAGCTTTTCGTCGGGACAGACCTACGAGCAGTACTTC

j_call: TRBJ2-1
v_call: TRBV7-3
clone_size: .
d_call: TRBD2
cdr3_aa: CASSGDSGAYNEQFF
cdr3_nt: TGTGCCAGCAGCGGAGATAGCGGGGCATACAATGAGCAGTTCTTC

j_call: TRBJ2-7
v_call: TRBV20-1
clone_size: few
d_call: .
cdr3_aa: CSARTGRDEQYF
cdr3_nt: TGCAGTGCTAGGACAGGTCGGGACGAGCAGTACTTC

j_call: TRBJ2-3
v_call: TRBV20-1
clone_size: few
d_call: TRBD2
cdr3_aa: CSARPSPQRGGADTQYF
cdr3_nt: TGCAGTGCTAGACCATCACCCCAGCGGGGGGGAGCAGATACGCAGTATTTT

j_call: TRBJ2-4
v_call: TRBV6-6
clone_size: few
d_call: .
cdr3_aa: CASTHRDRGAKNIQYF
cdr3_nt: TGTGCCAGCACCCACCGAGACAGAGGCGCCAAAAACATTCAGTACTTC

j_call: TRBJ2-7
v_call: TRBV12-3/TRBV12-4
clone_size: many
d_call: .
cdr3_aa: CASRLTQNYEQYF
cdr3_nt: TGTGCCAGCAGGCTAACCCAAAACTACGAGCAGTACTTC